One sample yielded the 9 T cell receptor beta chains listed below, sequenced in a study of cytomegalovirus exposure and HLA in healthy donors. Primers included in the PCR were 60 Vbeta and 13 Jbeta primers. Profiling relied on immunoSEQ multiplex PCR, and the TCRdb table lists in-frame clones only, not all of them. The sample records roughly 150,000 clones, approximately 79% being singletons. The sequenced sample was PBMCs. The source of these receptors is a male donor in good health and CMV-seronegative.

As concerns this clone: This sample also contains other DNA sequences that code for the same CDR3. The genes are TRBV5-1 and TRBJ1-1; D is ambiguous. CDR3 length: 15 amino acids. V was clipped by 3 bases and J by 1 base, with 13 bases between them. CDR1 is SGHRS and CDR2 is YFSETQ in the germline V gene. The CDR3 is CASSSLSAGNTEAFF. The CDR3 DNA reads as TGCGCCAGCAGCTCCCTCAGTGCGGGGAACACTGAAGCTTTCTTT.

The chain is built from TRBV11-2 and TRBJ1-2; 9 bases align to TRBD1. J gave up 6 bases and V 5 bases, and 4 bases lay outside the gene matches. CDR1 and CDR2 from the germline V gene are SGHAT and FQNNGV. CDR3 length: 13 amino acids. The CDR3 reads CASSPTGGHGYTF. The CDR3 bases are TGTGCCAGCAGCCCGACAGGGGGTCATGGCTACACCTTC. Combining the CDR3 with reference TRBV11-2 and TRBJ1-2 gives the whole variable domain EAGVAQSPRYKIIEKRQSVAFWCNPISGHATLYWYQQILGQGPKLLIQFQNNGVVDDSQLPKDRFSAERLKGVDSTLKIQPAKLEDSAVYLCASSPTGGHGYTFGSGTRLTVV.

The chain joins TRBV7-9 to TRBJ1-2; D call uncertain. Germline V CDR1 and CDR2: SEHNR, FQNEAQ (reference sequence). V lost 4 bases, J lost 3 bases, and 12 bases lay in between. The CDR3 has 14 residues. The CDR3 spells CASSSGGGHYGYTF. As DNA, the CDR3 is TGTGCCAGCAGCTCGGGCGGCGGGCACTATGGCTACACCTTC.

There are a few counts of this clone. This chain links TRBV21-1 with TRBJ1-3; the DNA was not used to check the table's D call, TRBD1. TRBV21-1 is deemed a pseudogene. The CDR3 sequence is 17 residues long. CDR3 sequence (DNA): TGTGCCAGCAGCAGGAGGATAGACAGGGGCTCTGGAAACACCATATATTTT. Its protein product is CASSRRIDRGSGNTIYF.

J is TRBJ2-7 and V is TRBV27, with 10 bases lining up with TRBD2. The CDR3 has 15 amino acids. Germline-derived CDR1 and CDR2 are MNHEY and SMNVEV (reference sequence). The ends lost 3 bases at V and 4 bases at J; junction bases unmatched: 6. The CDR3 region is CASSFSAGGGYEQYF. The CDR3 DNA reads as TGTGCCAGCAGTTTCTCAGCGGGAGGGGGGTACGAGCAGTACTTC.

The chain is built from TRBV5-6 and TRBJ1-2; TRBD1 aligns across 7 bases. J was trimmed by 4 bases and V by 0 bases; bases with no gene match: 3. This CDR3 comprises 14 residues. The germline CDR1 and CDR2 sequences are SGHDT and YYEEEE. As DNA, the CDR3 is TGTGCCAGCAGCTTGGGGACAGGATTCTATGGCTACACCTTC. It translates to CASSLGTGFYGYTF.

This clone was seen more than once but under ten times. This chain joins TRBV11-3 and TRBJ2-7, with a possible D match to TRBD1 (6 bases). The CDR3 spans 16 residues. Trimming shortened V by 5 bases and J by 4 bases, and 21 bases separated the two germline ends. Looked up from germline, CDR1 is SGHNT and CDR2 is YENEEA. The CDR3 reads CASSPLTGPSGYEQYF. The DNA of the CDR3 is TGTGCCAGCAGCCCGCTGACAGGACCTTCTGGGTACGAGCAGTACTTC.

The gene calls are TRBV9 and TRBJ1-2; 8 bases match TRBD1. The V segment lost 3 bases and the J segment 0 bases; nucleotides outside the gene matches: 7. Germline V lookup: CDR1 SGDLS, CDR2 YYNGEE. The CDR3 has 16 residues. CDR3 residues: CASSASGTGSNYGYTF. CDR3 nucleotides: TGTGCCAGCAGCGCATCCGGGACAGGATCTAACTATGGCTACACCTTC.

For this clone: Different DNA sequences within this sample yield the same CDR3. The rearrangement uses TRBV9 and TRBJ1-1; D is unclear. This CDR3 contains 13 residues. CDR1 SGDLS and CDR2 YYNGEE come from the germline V gene. Trimming pared 2 bases from V and 1 base from J, leaving 6 bases between. The CDR3 sequence: CASSVSGNTEAFF. Written as DNA, the CDR3 is TGTGCCAGCAGCGTTTCAGGGAACACTGAAGCTTTCTTT.